The source of this TCR beta chain is a study of regulatory T cells in long-lasting Graves disease. At least ten counts were recorded for this clonotype. Assembly of TCR beta libraries relied on iRepertoire HTBI primers together with Arm-PCR of CDR3 regions. A single record per CDR3 protein comes from TCRdb applying MiXCR to the multiplex PCR reads. The sample includes 350,000 to 450,000 distinct CDR3 sequences, around 23% of them seen just once. This CDR3 spans 15 amino acids. The J segment lost 3 bases and the V segment lost 3 bases, leaving 3 bases of the junction unmatched. Germline V gene lookup returns CDR1 SNHLY and CDR2 FYNNEI. The time point here: persistent/refractory GD, antithyroid drugs over 5 years with positive TRAb. RNA isolated from PBMCs was used to make the TCR library.

The sequences come from peripheral blood mononuclear cells (PBMCs), collected when the disease was refractory, from a patient treated with antithyroid drugs. The TCR comes from a female donor with Graves disease. The chain is built from TRBV2 and TRBJ2-2; TRBD2 aligns across 8 bases. CDR3 region: CASSEEREYTGELFF. In DNA, the CDR3 is TGTGCCAGCAGTGAGGAGCGGGAGTACACCGGGGAGCTGTTTTTT.